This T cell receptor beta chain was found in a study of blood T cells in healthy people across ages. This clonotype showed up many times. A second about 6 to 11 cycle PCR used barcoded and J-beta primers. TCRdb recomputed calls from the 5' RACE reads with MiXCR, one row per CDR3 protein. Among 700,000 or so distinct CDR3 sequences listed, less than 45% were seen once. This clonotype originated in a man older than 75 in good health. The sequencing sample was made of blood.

CDR3 sequence: CSVVRGLQETQYF. The DNA of the CDR3 is TGCAGCGTTGTCCGGGGATTACAAGAGACCCAGTACTTC. The V and J genes are TRBV29-1 and TRBJ2-5; tentatively, D is TRBD2 (5 bases). Germline CDR1 and CDR2: SQVTM and ANQGSEA. This CDR3 comprises 13 residues. Trimming stripped 4 bases from V and 2 bases from J, with 11 bases between.